This T cell receptor beta chain was obtained from a study of beta chain features in type 1 diabetes. About the study: The patients were much like the healthy donors in age, gender and cell yields.

Based on CD45RO/CCR7/CD25/CD127/CD95/CD27, CD4+ regulatory, stem cell-like memory, naive and central memory cells were sorted. This clone was detected a few times. Its cognate antigen is unknown. This CDR3 has 16 amino acids. The trim removed 3 bases at V and 5 bases at J, leaving 10 bases unmatched. Looked up from germline, CDR1 is KGHSH and CDR2 is LQKENI. Study observations and caveats: People with Type 1 diabetes carried modestly yet significantly shorter TCRB CDR3s in all four CD4+ subsets.

Isolated RNA was reverse transcribed in full, so expressed TCRB transcripts were sequenced. Assay: immunoSEQ multiplex PCR; the TCRdb copy retains only in-frame clones and omits some. The sample shows some 900,000 clones, roughly a sixth of them seen only once. This receptor was taken from a woman under 30 in good health. Sequencing was carried out using naive CD4+ T cells from blood. The chain has TRBV18 and TRBJ1-1; 9 bases agree with TRBD1. CDR3 in amino acids: CASSPIGQGLGTEAFF. The DNA for the CDR3 is TGTGCCAGCTCACCGATCGGACAGGGGTTGGGGACTGAAGCTTTCTTT. Supplemented by reference TRBV18 and TRBJ1-1, the full variable domain reads NAGVMQNPRHLVRRRGQEARLRCSPMKGHSHVYWYRQLPEEGLKFMVYLQKENIIDESGMPKERFSAEFPKEGPSILRIQQVVRGDSAAYFCASSPIGQGLGTEAFFGQGTRLTVV.